Detailed here is one T cell receptor beta chain. Ten or more counts support this clone. It lacks a known antigen. Per-nucleotide qualities are absent, and no much larger clonotype sits a single base away. The junction shows trimming of 8 bases on V and 7 bases on J, plus 18 bases between the germline ends. The CDR3 has 13 amino acids, counting the end cysteine and phenylalanine. Solely the CDR3 DNA is kept, with 39 bases framed from the first base. In the germline V gene, CDR1 corresponds to SNHLY and CDR2 to FYNNEI. Library method: the immunoSEQ multiplex PCR assay. The multiplex PCR relied on a mix of 60 forward primers for TCR Vbeta segments and 13 reverse primers for TCR Jbeta segments. The CDR3 region of rearranged TCR beta genes was amplified from genomic DNA with a multiplex PCR assay. Amplified TCR beta libraries were sequenced as 87-base-pair reads on the Illumina HiSeq System. On the study's bioinformatics: Across the roughly 670 repertoires, a later analysis counted tens of millions of unique TCR beta chains, some 11 million of which were shared by at least two donors. A nearest-neighbor algorithm error-corrected the raw reads and collapsed the reads into unique sequences, merging closely related sequences to remove PCR and sequencing errors. CDR3 sequences were aligned to IMGT reference sequences to assign V, D and J gene segments. For a sequence to be retained, a match of at least six nucleotides was required to both a V gene segment and a J gene segment. A rearrangement counted as productive if the CDR3 had no stop codons and remained in frame with V and J, and every other rearrangement counted as non-productive. Following IMGT convention, CDR3 was defined as the stretch from the second conserved V-encoded cysteine to the conserved J-encoded phenylalanine. The earlier analysis of some 580 of the donors excluded any sequence lacking an unambiguous match to a single V gene segment. In an earlier analysis of approximately 590 of the donors, a V segment was called functional when productive rearrangements were above 56.7%, and segregating when the standard deviation between donors exceeded 5%. A statistical classification framework was built for diagnosing cytomegalovirus status from the catalog of TCR beta chain sequences. A later analysis assigned V and J genes by comparing TCR nucleotide sequences with IMGT/GENE-DB human TR gene sequences. A later analysis assigned CDR3 sequences and most-parsimonious VDJ recombination scenarios with the TCRdist pipeline. In a later analysis, each TCR beta chain was defined by its CDR3 amino acid sequence together with its V-gene family, and reads without a unique V-gene family were excluded. As a way to deal with suspected cross-contamination and a sequencing artifact, a later analysis dropped approximately 570 nucleotide sequences that were highly shared and had low generation probability. For each public chain, a later analysis derived a clonal expansion index from normalized ranks of inferred template counts within each repertoire. In a later analysis, generation probabilities were computed using a VDJ recombination model fitted to out-of-frame rearrangements, and the results were checked against IGoR. In a later analysis, hypergeometric tests were used to score TCR-TCR, TCR-HLA and TCR-CMV co-occurrence, with a repertoire-size bias correction applied to TCR pairs. To estimate false discovery rates, a later analysis permuted the HLA or CMV assignments 20 times. A later analysis grouped co-occurring TCRs with DBSCAN, adding TCRdist sequence similarity when clustering within HLA-allele-positive subsets. Co-occurrence clustering excluded repertoires with fewer than 30,000 or more than 120,000 public chains, plus five with anomalous nucleotide sharing. TCRdb provides this immuneACCESS table in a form limited to in-frame rearrangements. Some clones are lacking; in checked studies, under half of them reflect an unresolved V gene, and why the rest are absent is not known. V and J calls and clone size come straight from that table; D and trimming were deduced from the DNA. The sample includes roughly 100,000 clones, with 55% to 80% observed a single time. The ten top clones hold over 3% of the sample.

This specimen belongs to a study of cytomegalovirus exposure and HLA in healthy donors (dated by TCRdb to 2017 to 2019). Broadly, across the study: According to an earlier analysis of 587 of the donors, about 179 million T cells yielded 117 million unique TCR beta sequences and roughly 280 Gb of sequence data. An early release covering 500 to 750 HLA-typed donors comprised about 310 gigabases of sequencing data and 85 million to 100 million unique TCR sequences. The genetic ancestry cluster associated with self-reported Caucasian donors included around four fifths of the roughly 400 genotyped donors. The aim of the study was to test whether cataloging public T cell receptors could identify signatures of past pathogen exposure. The study profiled the T cell repertoires of more than 500 subjects by immunosequencing and related them to cytomegalovirus serostatus. In addition to the first cohort of around 670 subjects, a separate validation cohort of approximately 120 different subjects was used. The study combined high-throughput TCR immunosequencing, statistical association of individual TCRs with disease status, and machine learning to predict cytomegalovirus infection status. A later analysis re-examined previously published TCR beta repertoires from more than 650 donors and added high-resolution HLA genotyping to investigate patterns of TCR occurrence. The later analysis used no new phenotypic data to find candidate immune exposures, relying instead on TCR beta sequences and their occurrence across donors. An earlier analysis of 587 of the donors applied high-throughput TCR beta sequencing to assess whether each TCR beta V gene segment acted as functional or pseudogenic. Donor age, sex, ethnicity and CMV serostatus were compiled alongside the repertoire data. A later genetic analysis used genome-wide SNP genotypes for about three fifths of the 666 donors, treating that subset as a discovery cohort. All discovery cohort repertoires had been generated on a single sequencing platform. HLA typing covered class I and class II loci at four-digit resolution. Typing coverage differed by locus: A, B, C, DRB1 and DQB1 were typed in about 620-640 donors, DQA1 in 522, DPA1 in 600 to 610, and DPB1 in around 440. Roughly five DR-DQ haplotypes were handled as single units for association and clustering because linkage in the cohort was strong. Among some 410 genotyped donors of the cohort, an average of 235,054 unique TCR beta nucleotide sequences were sequenced per donor, about a sixth of them non-productive.

What the authors observed across the whole study: A further reported finding was that TCR beta sequences accurately predicted the HLA-A and HLA-B alleles for most subjects in the first cohort. V-gene and J-gene trimming of TCR beta chains was associated with a missense DCLRE1C variant in a later genetic analysis, and the association was replicated in an independent cohort. In vitro tests confirmed that a few of the cytomegalovirus-associated TCR beta chains recognize cytomegalovirus antigens. Immune exposure information for the cohort was limited to CMV serostatus. The study listed 150 to 200 TCR beta chains as associated with cytomegalovirus. Because counts were too low, about 15 rarely observed V segments, including chromosome 9 orphons, were left out of the earlier analysis of a few hundred of the donors. Across donors, most TCR sequences were observed very rarely, whereas some public TCRs were present in many individuals. According to a later genetic analysis, donors in an Asian-associated ancestry cluster had fewer N-insertions in productive TCRs than the approximately 650-donor mean. Broadly in line with IMGT annotations, most TCR beta V segments showed up in productive rearrangements about 87% or about 30% of the time in an earlier analysis of approximately 600 of the donors. Most CMV-associated TCR beta chains appeared to be HLA-restricted in a later analysis, and the HLA associations seemed to be driven largely by CMV exposure. According to the authors, the approach could potentially be generalized to other disease states and immunological phenotypes. Because HLA typing was missing for some donors at each locus, association tests included only the typed subset. The sequencing pipeline was judged likely to have produced a cluster of highly shared sequence variants as a technical artifact. Presence/absence analyses assumed roughly uniform sequencing depth across donors, an assumption that may not hold. Linkage disequilibrium might explain the correlated functional status among segregating V segments, but an unknown experimental factor could not be ruled out. A later analysis reported that several top co-occurrence clusters appeared linked to parvovirus B19, influenza, CMV and Epstein-Barr virus. The classifier was reported to diagnose cytomegalovirus status with high specificity and sensitivity in both the original cohort and the validation cohort. According to a later analysis, TCR association rates differed among HLA loci, with DRB1 alleles showing the most associated TCRs and HLA-C alleles showing the fewest. Some IMGT-functional V segments, including TRBV6-2 and TRBV6-3, could not be told apart with the 87-base-pair reads, so those segments were excluded. Assigning TCR associations to individual alleles was difficult when HLA alleles, especially DR and DQ, strongly co-occurred. In this cohort, only TCR beta chains were sequenced, and detectable features were limited by the absence of alpha or paired-chain data. A later analysis found that HLA-associated TCR beta chains were more clonally expanded and had lower generation probabilities than equally common non-associated chains. In a later analysis, more than 15,000 TCR beta sequences were associated with specific HLA alleles at a false discovery rate of 0.05.

The cohort comprised fewer than 750 healthy bone marrow donors. All cohort members were sampled while nominally healthy, although unrecorded immune exposures were likely present. The donor was CMV seronegative and belonged to the group of 352 seronegative cohort members. Every donor gave a peripheral blood sample, and the peripheral blood mononuclear cells from that sample were used for TCR beta sequencing. The Qiagen DNeasy Blood Extraction Kit was used to extract genomic DNA from the blood cell samples. The chain is encoded by TRBV2 joined to TRBJ2-7, and the D gene may be TRBD1, 6 bases matching. Material: PBMCs. This sequence was found in a man aged 35 to 55 in good health and CMV-seronegative. The DNA sequence reads TGTGCCAGCCAACAGGGTGAGTTCGAGGAGCAGTACTTC. This sequence encodes CASQQGEFEEQYF.